One and the same sample provided the 3 T cell receptor beta chains below, sequenced in a study of blood T cell repertoires in COVID-19 (TCRdb year 2020). Library preparation employed the immunoSEQ multiplex PCR assay. TCRdb limited this immuneACCESS table to in-frame rearrangements with V and J called. A share of clones is missing; checked studies link under half to unresolved V genes, and the rest is unexplained. The table for this sample lists roughly 240,000 clones; 70% to 90% of them were counted only once. Together, the top ten hold around 9.8% of the sample. The specimen sequenced was PBMCs or T cells enriched from blood (not recorded which). These TCRs come from a woman aged 45-65 years with acute COVID-19.

This clone was picked up a small number of times. V usage is TRBV7-3 and J usage is TRBJ1-1; D is undetermined. V lost 5 bases and J lost 1, with 8 bases in between. Germline lookup yields CDR1 SGHTA and CDR2 FQGTGA. The length of the CDR3 is 13 residues. The DNA for the CDR3 is TGTGCCAGCAGCCCTCTCCGGAACACTGAAGCTTTCTTT. Encoded protein: CASSPLRNTEAFF.

The rearrangement uses TRBV9 and TRBJ1-1, with a possible D match to TRBD1 (6 bases). Trimming shortened V by 0 bases and J by 5 bases, and 14 bases separated the two germline ends. The CDR3 extends over 15 amino acids. Per the germline V gene, CDR1 is SGDLS and CDR2 is YYNGEE. Here the CDR3 DNA reads TGTGCCAGCAGCGTAGATCCACAGGGCAGGACTGAAGCTTTCTTT. It codes for CASSVDPQGRTEAFF.

The chain couples TRBV7-8 to TRBJ1-2; D remains ambiguous. CDR1 is SGHVS, CDR2 FQNEAQ, per germline. This CDR3 has 14 residues. V shed 2 bases and J shed 9 bases, with 16 bases lying between them. CDR3 region: CASSLSTEPMRYTF. CDR3 sequence (DNA): TGTGCCAGCAGCTTATCAACAGAACCTATGCGCTACACCTTC.